This T cell receptor (beta chain) was identified in a study of OX40 agonist ivuxolimab in advanced cancers. With V trimmed by 7 bases and J by 7 bases, 6 bases remained unmatched. CDR1 SGHTA and CDR2 FQGNSA come from the germline V gene. CDR3 length: 12 residues. Clones were sequenced by immunoSEQ multiplex PCR, and TCRdb holds only the in-frame ones, with some missing. Of approximately 82,000 clones listed, roughly 80% were seen once; the top ten hold 0.75% to 1%. For this clone: Its antigen is undetermined.

Whole-study results and caveats: CD4+ T cells averaged fewer expanded clones than CD8+ T cells.

This TCR was sampled from an adult with an advanced solid tumor such as melanoma, head and neck, liver or kidney cancer. The J gene is TRBJ2-7, the V gene TRBV7-2; TRBD1 agrees at 8 bases. Source: CD4+ or CD8+ T cells sorted from blood, taken in a trial of the OX40 agonist ivuxolimab. The CDR3 sequence: CASTDRAREQYF. CDR3 nucleotides: TGTGCCAGCACGGACAGGGCGAGGGAGCAGTACTTC.